This T cell receptor beta chain was sequenced for a study of blood T cell repertoires in COVID-19 (dated by TCRdb to 2019 to 2021). For the wider study: The collaborator samples originated in the United States, Italy and Spain and spanned the acute and convalescent phases of COVID-19. The samples were drawn from the first 160 participants of the ongoing ImmuneRACE study and from roughly 1,300 subjects provided by 6 global collaborators. The repertoires were released in a freely available public database meant as a resource for research on the immune response to SARS-CoV-2. Where available, HLA class I and class II types were obtained from metadata supplied by the sample provider rather than from assay-based typing. The material from the prospective study consisted of cDNA or gDNA derived from T cells, B-cell-depleted T cells, or PBMCs. Sample metadata almost always included a de-identified subject ID, COVID-19 status, age in years and sex. The dataset comprised deeply sampled blood TCRbeta repertoires from subjects exposed to, actively infected with, or recovered from COVID-19. Overall study outcomes, separate from this receptor: The amount of clinical and demographic metadata varied by source and participant and was provided uncurated.

Another Seattle source contributed samples from volunteer blood donors who had recovered from COVID-19. Whole blood was collected in K2EDTA tubes by collaborating institutions according to the institutions' own protocols. For TCRbeta analysis, collaborators shipped samples as frozen whole blood, isolated PBMCs, or DNA extracted from either of those sample types. TCRbeta CDR3 regions were amplified from genomic DNA using the immunoSEQ Assay, a bias-controlled multiplex PCR. In the paper's pipeline: The number of nucleated cells in each sample was estimated from the amplification of reference gene primers within the assay. To quantify the absolute abundance of each unique TCRbeta CDR3 rearrangement, sequence reads were collapsed and filtered. For each sample, productive Simpson clonality was calculated as the square root of Simpson's diversity index across productive rearrangements. TCRdb stores this immuneACCESS table with in-frame sequences only. Part of the clones is absent; in the studies checked, under half of the shortfall reflects unresolved V genes, and no reason is known for the rest. Clonal size and the V and J genes are those of that table, whereas D and trimming came from the DNA. The sample table shows more than 300,000 clones, and around nine tenths are seen once. Less than 3.5% of the sample belongs to the ten largest clones.

Taken from cysteine to phenylalanine, the CDR3 has 13 residues. Only the CDR3 DNA is retained, 39 bases long and in frame from the first base. The germline V gene (reference sequence) specifies DFQATT as CDR1 and SNEGSKA as CDR2. Here V drops 3 bases and J drops 3 bases, and the junction holds 4 bases not matched to any gene. Details on this clone: This clone's antigen is unknown. Qualities for individual bases were not recorded, and no much larger clone is one base off.

The sample taken for sequencing was peripheral blood. The sequence was obtained from a woman younger than 30 who had recovered from COVID-19. The chain joins TRBV20-1 to TRBJ1-2, and 7 bases in between align with TRBD1. CDR3 region: CSASDDRDYGYTF. The nucleotide sequence reads as follows: TGCAGTGCTAGTGATGACAGGGACTATGGCTACACCTTC.